Each of the 2 T cell receptor beta chains below was sequenced from the same sample in a study of cytomegalovirus exposure and HLA in healthy donors (dated by TCRdb to about 2017). Library prep was done by the immunoSEQ multiplex PCR assay. The clones in this table, taken by TCRdb from immuneACCESS, are in-frame only. Not every clone is retained; where verified, under half of the shortfall comes from an unresolved V gene, and the cause of the rest is unknown. The sample table contains 160,000 or so clones; only one count was recorded for approximately 87% of them. Approximately 1.4% of the sample rests with the top ten. The sample comprised PBMCs. All receptors derive from a woman aged 30 to 39 in good health and CMV-seronegative.

The V and J genes are TRBV2 and TRBJ2-1, with TRBD1 identical over 8 bases. The CDR3 runs to 19 residues. The junction had 19 bases not matched to a gene; V was cut back by 4 bases and J by 5 bases. Germline CDR1 and CDR2: SNHLY and FYNNEI. The CDR3, as DNA: TGTGCCAGCAGTGGCGAAGGGACAGGTCCCTTTCTTGAGGACAATGAGCAGTTCTTC. Amino acid sequence: CASSGEGTGPFLEDNEQFF.

The chain employs TRBV5-1 and TRBJ1-3, with D hard to call. CDR3 length: 15 residues. V was cut by 0 bases and J by 0 bases, with 7 bases left in between. CDR1 is SGHRS, CDR2 YFSETQ, per germline. CDR3 loop: CASSLDANSGNTIYF. The DNA for the CDR3 is TGCGCCAGCAGCTTGGATGCTAACTCTGGAAACACCATATATTTT.